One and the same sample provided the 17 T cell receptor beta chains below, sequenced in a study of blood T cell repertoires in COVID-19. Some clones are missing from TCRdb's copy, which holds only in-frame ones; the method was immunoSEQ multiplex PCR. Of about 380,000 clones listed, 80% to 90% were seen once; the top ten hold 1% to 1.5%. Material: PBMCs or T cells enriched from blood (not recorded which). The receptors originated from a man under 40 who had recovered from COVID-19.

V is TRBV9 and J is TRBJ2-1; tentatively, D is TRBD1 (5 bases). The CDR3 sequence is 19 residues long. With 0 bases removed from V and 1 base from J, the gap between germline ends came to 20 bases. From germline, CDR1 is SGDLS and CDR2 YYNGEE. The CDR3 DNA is TGTGCCAGCAGCGTAGACGCTGCGGCAGGGTTACAGTCCTACAATGAGCAGTTCTTC. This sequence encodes CASSVDAAAGLQSYNEQFF.

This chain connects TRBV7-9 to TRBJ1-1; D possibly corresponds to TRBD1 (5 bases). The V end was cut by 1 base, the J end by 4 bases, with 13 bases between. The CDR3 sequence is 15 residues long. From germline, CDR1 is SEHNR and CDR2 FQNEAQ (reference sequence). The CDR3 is CASSLGQNIRTEAFF. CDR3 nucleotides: TGTGCCAGCAGCTTAGGACAGAATATTCGCACTGAAGCTTTCTTT.

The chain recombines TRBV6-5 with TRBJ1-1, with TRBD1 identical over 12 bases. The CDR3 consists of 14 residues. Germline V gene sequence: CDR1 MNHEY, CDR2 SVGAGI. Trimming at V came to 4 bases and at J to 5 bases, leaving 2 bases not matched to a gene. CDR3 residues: CASSWGQGATEAFF. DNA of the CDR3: TGTGCCAGCAGTTGGGGACAGGGGGCAACTGAAGCTTTCTTT.

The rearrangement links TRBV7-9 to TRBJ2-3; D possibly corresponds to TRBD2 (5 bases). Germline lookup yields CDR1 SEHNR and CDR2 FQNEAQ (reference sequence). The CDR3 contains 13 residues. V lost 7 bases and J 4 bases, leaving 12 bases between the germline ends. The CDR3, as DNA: TGTGCCAGCAACAAACTAGTGGCAGATACGCAGTATTTT. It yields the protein CASNKLVADTQYF.

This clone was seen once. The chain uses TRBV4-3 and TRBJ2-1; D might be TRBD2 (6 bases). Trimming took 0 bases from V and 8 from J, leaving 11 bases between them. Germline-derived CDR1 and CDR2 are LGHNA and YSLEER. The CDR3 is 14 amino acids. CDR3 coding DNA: TGCGCCAGCAGCCAAGACCGAAGCGGGTATGAGCAGTTCTTC. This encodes CASSQDRSGYEQFF.

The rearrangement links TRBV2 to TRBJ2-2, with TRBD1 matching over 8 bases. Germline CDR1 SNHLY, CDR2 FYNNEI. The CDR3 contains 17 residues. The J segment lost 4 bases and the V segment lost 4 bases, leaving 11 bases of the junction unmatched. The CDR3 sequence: CASSGSSQGASTGELFF. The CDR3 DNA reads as TGTGCCAGCAGTGGTTCTTCCCAGGGGGCGAGCACCGGGGAGCTGTTTTTT.

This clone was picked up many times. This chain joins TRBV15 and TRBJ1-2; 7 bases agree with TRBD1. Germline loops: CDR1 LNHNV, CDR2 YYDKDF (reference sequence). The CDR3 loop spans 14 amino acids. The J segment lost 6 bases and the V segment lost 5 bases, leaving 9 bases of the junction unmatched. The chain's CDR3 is CATSRRLTGDGYTF. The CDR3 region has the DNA TGTGCCACCAGCCGAAGGCTCACAGGGGATGGCTACACCTTC.

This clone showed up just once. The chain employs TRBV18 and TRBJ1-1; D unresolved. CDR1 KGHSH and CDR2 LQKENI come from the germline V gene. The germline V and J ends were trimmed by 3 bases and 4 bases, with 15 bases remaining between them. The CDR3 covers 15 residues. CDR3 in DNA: TGTGCCAGCTCACCGAATAGGGTCCGGGGCACTGAAGCTTTCTTT. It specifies CASSPNRVRGTEAFF.

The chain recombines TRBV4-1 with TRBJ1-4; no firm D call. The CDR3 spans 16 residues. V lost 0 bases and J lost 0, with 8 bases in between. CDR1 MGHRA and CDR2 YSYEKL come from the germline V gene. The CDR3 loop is CASSQDRRATNEKLFF. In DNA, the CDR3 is TGCGCCAGCAGCCAAGATCGGCGGGCAACTAATGAAAAACTGTTTTTT.

CDR3 nucleotides: TGCGCCAGCAGCTTGGACCCTCGGGAATATGGCTACACCTTC. Its protein is CASSLDPREYGYTF. J is TRBJ1-2 and V is TRBV5-1; D is undetermined. The CDR3 has 14 residues. The V and J ends lost 0 bases and 5 bases respectively, with 11 bases between them. CDR1 SGHRS and CDR2 YFSETQ come from the germline V gene.

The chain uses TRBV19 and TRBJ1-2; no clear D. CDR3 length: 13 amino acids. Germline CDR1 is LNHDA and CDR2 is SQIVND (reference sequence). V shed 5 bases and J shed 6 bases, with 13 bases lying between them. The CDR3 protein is CASSPRQLNGYTF. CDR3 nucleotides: TGTGCCAGTAGTCCCCGACAATTAAATGGCTACACCTTC.

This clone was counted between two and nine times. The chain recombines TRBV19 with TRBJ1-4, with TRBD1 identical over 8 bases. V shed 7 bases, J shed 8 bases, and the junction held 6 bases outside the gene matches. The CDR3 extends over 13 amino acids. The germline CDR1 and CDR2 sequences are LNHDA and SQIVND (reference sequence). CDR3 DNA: TGTGCCAGTACCCGGACAGGGTACGAAAAACTGTTTTTT. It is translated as CASTRTGYEKLFF.

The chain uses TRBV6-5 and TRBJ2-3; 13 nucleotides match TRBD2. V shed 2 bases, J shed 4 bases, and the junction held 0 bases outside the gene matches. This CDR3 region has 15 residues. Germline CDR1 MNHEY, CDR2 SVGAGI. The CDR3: CASSYTSGGADTQYF. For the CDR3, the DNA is TGTGCCAGCAGTTACACTAGCGGGGGGGCAGATACGCAGTATTTT.

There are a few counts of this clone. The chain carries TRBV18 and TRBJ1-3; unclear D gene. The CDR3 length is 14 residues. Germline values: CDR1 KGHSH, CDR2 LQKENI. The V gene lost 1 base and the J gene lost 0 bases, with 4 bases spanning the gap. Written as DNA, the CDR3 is TGTGCCAGCTCACCACAGAGCTCTGGAAACACCATATATTTT. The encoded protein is CASSPQSSGNTIYF.

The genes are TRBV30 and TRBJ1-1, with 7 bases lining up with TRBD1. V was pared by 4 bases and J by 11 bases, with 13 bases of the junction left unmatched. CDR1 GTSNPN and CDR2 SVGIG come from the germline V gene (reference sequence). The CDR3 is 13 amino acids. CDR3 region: CAWNNREGAVAFF. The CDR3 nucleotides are TGTGCCTGGAACAATCGGGAGGGGGCAGTGGCTTTCTTT. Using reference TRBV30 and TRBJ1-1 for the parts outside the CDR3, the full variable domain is SQTIHQWPATLVQPVGSPLSLECTVEGTSNPNLYWYRQAAGRGLQLLFYSVGIGQISSEVPQNLSASRPQDRQFILSSKKLLLSDSGFYLCAWNNREGAVAFFGQGTRLTVV.

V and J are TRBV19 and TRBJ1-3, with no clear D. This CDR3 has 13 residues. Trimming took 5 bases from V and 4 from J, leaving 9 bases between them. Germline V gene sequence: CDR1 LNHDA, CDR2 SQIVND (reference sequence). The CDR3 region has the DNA TGTGCCAGTAGTGCGGACTTGGGAAACACCATATATTTT. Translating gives CASSADLGNTIYF.

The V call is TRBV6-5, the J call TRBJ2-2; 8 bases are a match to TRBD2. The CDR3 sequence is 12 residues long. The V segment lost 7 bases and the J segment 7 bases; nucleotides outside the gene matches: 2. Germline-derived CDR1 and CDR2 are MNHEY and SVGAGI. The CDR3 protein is CASTAGGGELFF. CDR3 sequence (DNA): TGTGCCAGCACCGCGGGAGGCGGGGAGCTGTTTTTT.